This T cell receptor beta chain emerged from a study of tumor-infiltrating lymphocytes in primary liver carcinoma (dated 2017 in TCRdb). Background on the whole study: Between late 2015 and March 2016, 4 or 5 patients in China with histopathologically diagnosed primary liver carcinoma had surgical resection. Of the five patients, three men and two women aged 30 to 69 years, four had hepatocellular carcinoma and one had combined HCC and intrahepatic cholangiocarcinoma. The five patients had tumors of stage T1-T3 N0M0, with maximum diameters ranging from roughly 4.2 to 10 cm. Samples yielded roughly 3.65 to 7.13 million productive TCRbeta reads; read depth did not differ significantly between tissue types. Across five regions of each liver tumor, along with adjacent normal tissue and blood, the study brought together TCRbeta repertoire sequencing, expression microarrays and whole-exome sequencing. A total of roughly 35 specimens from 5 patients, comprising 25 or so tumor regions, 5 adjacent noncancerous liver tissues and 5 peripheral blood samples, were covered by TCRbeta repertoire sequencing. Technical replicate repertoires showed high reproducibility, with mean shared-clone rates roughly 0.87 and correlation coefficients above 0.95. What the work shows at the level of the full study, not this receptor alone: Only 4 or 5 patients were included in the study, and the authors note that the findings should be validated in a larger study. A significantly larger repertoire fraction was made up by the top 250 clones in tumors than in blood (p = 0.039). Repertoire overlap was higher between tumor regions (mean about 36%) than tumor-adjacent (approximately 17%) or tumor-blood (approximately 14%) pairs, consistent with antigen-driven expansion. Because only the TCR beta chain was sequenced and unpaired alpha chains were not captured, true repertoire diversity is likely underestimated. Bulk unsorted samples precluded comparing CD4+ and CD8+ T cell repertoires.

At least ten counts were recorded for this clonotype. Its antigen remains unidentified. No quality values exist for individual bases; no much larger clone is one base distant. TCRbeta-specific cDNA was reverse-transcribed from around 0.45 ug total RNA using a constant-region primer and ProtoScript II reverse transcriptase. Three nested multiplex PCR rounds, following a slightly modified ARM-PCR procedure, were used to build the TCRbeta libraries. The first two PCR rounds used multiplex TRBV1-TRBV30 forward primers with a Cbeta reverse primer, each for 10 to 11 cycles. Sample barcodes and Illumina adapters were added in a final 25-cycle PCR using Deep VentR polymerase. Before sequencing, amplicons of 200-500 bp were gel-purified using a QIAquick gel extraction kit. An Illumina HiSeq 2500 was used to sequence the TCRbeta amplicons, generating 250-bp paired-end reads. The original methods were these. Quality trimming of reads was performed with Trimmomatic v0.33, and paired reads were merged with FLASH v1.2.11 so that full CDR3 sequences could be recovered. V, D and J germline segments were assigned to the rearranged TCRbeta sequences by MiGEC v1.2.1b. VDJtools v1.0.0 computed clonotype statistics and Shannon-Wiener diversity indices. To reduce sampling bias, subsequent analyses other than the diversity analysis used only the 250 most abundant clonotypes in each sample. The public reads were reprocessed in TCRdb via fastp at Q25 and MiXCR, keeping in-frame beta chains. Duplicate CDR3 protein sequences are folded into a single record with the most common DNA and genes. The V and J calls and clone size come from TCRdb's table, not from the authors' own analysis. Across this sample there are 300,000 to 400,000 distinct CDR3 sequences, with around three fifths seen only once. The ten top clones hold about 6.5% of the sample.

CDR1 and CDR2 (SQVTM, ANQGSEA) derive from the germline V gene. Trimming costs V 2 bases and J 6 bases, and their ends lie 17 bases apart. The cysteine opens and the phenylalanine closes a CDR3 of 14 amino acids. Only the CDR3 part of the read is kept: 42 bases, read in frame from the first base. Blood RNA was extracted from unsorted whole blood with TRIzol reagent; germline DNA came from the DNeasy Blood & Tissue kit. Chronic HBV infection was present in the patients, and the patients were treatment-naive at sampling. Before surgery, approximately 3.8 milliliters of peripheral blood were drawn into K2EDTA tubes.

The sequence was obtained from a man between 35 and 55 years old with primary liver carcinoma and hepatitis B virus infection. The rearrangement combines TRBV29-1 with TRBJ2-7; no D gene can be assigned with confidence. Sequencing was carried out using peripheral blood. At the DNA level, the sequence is TGCAGCGTTGAACTCTTAGGCCAACTCTCCGAGCAGTACTTC. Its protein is CSVELLGQLSEQYF.